This T cell receptor beta chain was captured by sequencing in a study of post-analysis software for immune sequencing data. Study-level background: Secondary progressive, relapsing-remitting and progressive-relapsing multiple sclerosis were among the included disease courses.

Sequencing libraries made from TCR beta cDNA carried unique molecular identifiers. TCRdb re-derived calls from the PCR reads in MiXCR, one entry per CDR3 protein. This table holds roughly 800,000 distinct CDR3 sequences, roughly 46% found once. Remarks on this clonotype: The antigen is unknown.

Study results and limitations: Normalized Chao1 diversity was significantly reduced in patients versus controls.

The TCR comes from a girl under 18 with multiple sclerosis. Sequenced: blood.

CDR3 sequence reads: CASSQERLAGVDEQFF. The CDR3 bases are TGTGCCAGCAGCCAAGAGAGGCTAGCGGGAGTTGATGAGCAGTTCTTC. This sequence joins TRBV3-1 and TRBJ2-1; 10 nucleotides line up with TRBD2. There are 16 residues in the CDR3. Germline lookup yields CDR1 LGHDT and CDR2 YNNKEL (reference sequence). V gave up 0 bases and J gave up 8 bases; unmatched junction bases: 7.